This T cell receptor (beta chain) was recovered during a study of cytomegalovirus exposure and HLA in healthy donors. Study-level information: Within an early data release were about 85 million unique TCRs drawn from HLA-typed donors.

A remark on this clone: The antigen is not known.

This CDR3 spans 16 amino acids. CDR1 is MDHEN and CDR2 is SYDVKM in the germline V gene. V was trimmed by 7 bases and J by 1 base, leaving 19 bases between them. General observations from the study: The study labeled roughly 160 TCR beta chains cytomegalovirus-associated. Upon later analysis, TCR association rates were observed to vary by HLA locus, being highest for DRB1 and lowest for HLA-C.

The PCR was carried out with 60 Vbeta primers and 13 Jbeta primers. Clones were sequenced by immunoSEQ multiplex PCR, and TCRdb holds only the in-frame ones, with some missing. The table records more than 95,000 clones, about three quarters of them present only once. The sequence came from a female donor in good health and CMV-seronegative. The chain joins TRBV28 to TRBJ1-2; D gene ambiguous. The sequenced sample consisted of PBMCs. Here the CDR3 reads CASTPFGLSRNYGYTF. The DNA of the CDR3 is TGTGCCAGCACCCCTTTTGGTCTTAGCCGTAACTATGGCTACACCTTC.